Following are 25 T cell receptor beta chains from one sample sequenced in a study of shared clonotypes between healthy human individuals. Only in-frame clones appear in the TCRdb table, and some are missing; sequencing was by immunoSEQ multiplex PCR. Of around 2,000,000 clones listed, approximately 95% are singletons. The naive CD8 subset, CD45RO-negative cells positively selected for CCR7, excluded terminally differentiated effector memory CD45RA+ cells. Sequencing was carried out using naive CD8+ T cells sorted from blood. These receptors all come from a young man in good health.

The chain joins TRBV5-6 to TRBJ2-7, with a possible D match to TRBD2 (6 bases). Trimming left V 1 base short and J 4 bases short, with 21 bases between. The CDR3 is 17 residues long. Germline CDR1 reads SGHDT; CDR2 reads YYEEEE. The CDR3 region has the DNA TGTGCCAGCAGCTTGAATCTGGAGGGAACGCTCTCGTACGAGCAGTACTTC. Translated: CASSLNLEGTLSYEQYF.

V usage is TRBV4-1 and J usage is TRBJ2-7, with a possible D match to TRBD2 (6 bases). The germline gives CDR1 MGHRA, CDR2 YSYEKL. The V and J ends lost 3 bases and 3 bases respectively, with 18 bases between them. The CDR3 is 16 amino acids. CDR3 loop: CASSQKITGEGYEQYF. The CDR3 coding sequence is TGCGCCAGCAGCCAGAAAATAACGGGAGAGGGCTACGAGCAGTACTTC.

The chain uses TRBV18 and TRBJ1-2; D is perhaps TRBD1 (5 bases). Trimming took 3 bases from V and 4 from J, leaving 18 bases between them. The CDR3 is 16 amino acids. CDR1 is KGHSH and CDR2 is LQKENI in the germline V gene. CDR3 DNA: TGTGCCAGCTCACCCTCCCCCGGGACCCACGTCTATGGCTACACCTTC. It specifies CASSPSPGTHVYGYTF.

DNA for the CDR3: TGTGCCAGCAGCGACCAGAATTTACCCTACGAGCAGTACTTC. Its translation: CASSDQNLPYEQYF. This rearrangement joins TRBV11-1 to TRBJ2-7; D is unresolved. Trimming left V 5 bases short and J 2 bases short, with 13 bases between. Germline-derived CDR1 and CDR2 are SGHAT and FQDESV (reference sequence). The CDR3 spans 14 residues.

The rearrangement links TRBV6-1 to TRBJ1-1, with 7 bases that match TRBD1. Germline CDR1 MNHNS, CDR2 SASEGT. V lost 8 bases to trimming and J lost 6 bases; unmatched junction nucleotides: 9. There are 13 residues in the CDR3. DNA for the CDR3: TGTGCCAGCGGGAGACAGGGACGGTCTGAAGCTTTCTTT. Its protein is CASGRQGRSEAFF.

The J gene is TRBJ2-2, the V gene TRBV13, with TRBD2 as a possible D gene (7 bases). V was pared by 4 bases and J by 8 bases, with 14 bases between. This CDR3 spans 14 amino acids. Germline CDR1 PRHDT, CDR2 FYEKMQ (reference sequence). The CDR3 DNA reads TGTGCCAGCAGCTGGGGGGGGGCTGCTGGGGAGCTGTTTTTT. Its protein product is CASSWGGAAGELFF.

Worth noting for this clone: Because the CDR3's place on the DNA is in doubt, the DNA is left out and the CDR3 is given as listed by TCRdb. J is TRBJ1-5 and V is TRBV4-1. The length of the CDR3 is 20 amino acids, counting both ends. Germline V gene data show CDR1 as MGHRA and CDR2 as YSYEKL. The CDR3 protein is CASSQDFGSGKTEGNQPQHF.

The rearrangement joins TRBV19 to TRBJ1-1; D is perhaps TRBD1 (5 bases). This CDR3 has 16 amino acids. V dropped 4 bases and J dropped 7 bases, with 22 bases sitting between them. Looked up from germline, CDR1 is LNHDA and CDR2 is SQIVND (reference sequence). The CDR3 reads CASSTGPQVLKYEAFF. The DNA for the CDR3 is TGTGCCAGTAGTACGGGACCACAGGTTTTGAAATATGAAGCTTTCTTT.

The chain joins TRBV7-2 to TRBJ2-1; D is possibly TRBD2 (6 bases). V lost 3 bases, J lost 4 bases, and 7 bases lay in between. CDR1 is SGHTA and CDR2 is FQGNSA in the germline V gene. The CDR3 consists of 13 residues. This CDR3 reads CASSFGGYNEQFF. The DNA of the CDR3 is TGTGCCAGCAGCTTCGGGGGTTACAATGAGCAGTTCTTC.

The J gene is TRBJ2-5, the V gene TRBV5-1, with 13 bases identical to TRBD2. The V gene's germline CDR1 is SGHRS and CDR2 YFSETQ. Trimming cost V 2 bases and J 6 bases; bases outside gene matches: 7. The CDR3 covers 16 residues. Written as DNA, the CDR3 is TGCGCCAGCAGCTTAGTCGAGACTAGCGGGAGGCAGACCCAGTACTTC. Its translation: CASSLVETSGRQTQYF.

CDR3 DNA sequence: TGTGCCTGGAGTTTGGGGGTAGCAGATACGCAGTATTTT. It yields the protein CAWSLGVADTQYF. V and J are TRBV30 and TRBJ2-3; possibly TRBD1 or TRBD2 for D (5 bases each). The germline CDR1 and CDR2 sequences are GTSNPN and SVGIG (reference sequence). V lost 2 bases and J lost 4, with 10 bases in between. This CDR3 is 13 amino acids long.

J is TRBJ1-5 and V is TRBV28, with D maybe TRBD1 (5 bases). The CDR3 contains 19 residues. Germline CDR1 is MDHEN and CDR2 is SYDVKM. V lost 3 bases to trimming and J lost 8 bases, with 29 bases between them. This CDR3 is CASSFFSRSGLQRAEPQHF. CDR3 in DNA: TGTGCCAGCAGTTTCTTCTCTCGCTCGGGACTCCAAAGAGCTGAGCCCCAGCATTTT.

The chain has TRBV28 and TRBJ1-1; 7 bases line up with TRBD1. Germline V gene sequence: CDR1 MDHEN, CDR2 SYDVKM. The V gene end was trimmed by 5 bases and the J gene end by 7 bases; junction bases not matched to a gene: 7. The CDR3 has 13 amino acids. This CDR3 is CASSPRDSYEAFF. Here the CDR3 DNA reads TGTGCCAGCAGTCCCCGGGACAGTTATGAAGCTTTCTTT.

The gene calls are TRBV19 and TRBJ2-7, with D possibly called TRBD1 or TRBD2 (6 bases each). Trimming pared 5 bases from V and 1 base from J, leaving 12 bases between. The CDR3 contains 14 residues. Germline loops: CDR1 LNHDA, CDR2 SQIVND (reference sequence). CDR3 amino acids: CASSLGGRSYEQYF. CDR3 nucleotide sequence: TGTGCCAGTAGTTTAGGGGGGAGATCCTACGAGCAGTACTTC.

The CDR3 region is CAWSGQGPNQPQHF. Here the CDR3 DNA reads TGTGCCTGGAGTGGACAGGGCCCTAATCAGCCCCAGCATTTT. The chain joins TRBV30 to TRBJ1-5; TRBD1 aligns across 7 bases. The junction had 4 bases not matched to a gene; V was cut back by 1 base and J by 4 bases. Looked up from germline, CDR1 is GTSNPN and CDR2 is SVGIG (reference sequence). The CDR3 contains 14 residues.

As concerns this clone: The sample carries other DNA sequences with the same CDR3. The chain links TRBV5-1 to TRBJ1-1; D is perhaps TRBD1 (6 bases). Germline V gene sequence: CDR1 SGHRS, CDR2 YFSETQ. This CDR3 is built from 12 residues. V was trimmed by 4 bases and J by 6 bases, leaving 10 bases between them. The CDR3 spells CASSPDSPEAFF. The CDR3 nucleotides are TGCGCCAGCAGCCCGGACAGCCCTGAAGCTTTCTTT.

This clone was picked up a small number of times. The chain is built from TRBV4-1 and TRBJ1-2; D possibly corresponds to TRBD1 (5 bases). The V end was cut by 1 base, the J end by 4 bases, with 16 bases between. CDR3 size: 16 residues. Germline-derived CDR1 and CDR2 are MGHRA and YSYEKL. CDR3 sequence reads: CASSQADIPDVYGYTF. The DNA for the CDR3 is TGCGCCAGCAGCCAAGCGGACATCCCCGACGTCTATGGCTACACCTTC.

Regarding this clone: A read error may account for a junction end that differs from germline. This sequence joins TRBV30 and TRBJ1-2; 9 nucleotides line up with TRBD1. The CDR3 contains 12 residues. The germline gives CDR1 GTSNPN, CDR2 SVGIG (reference sequence). CDR3 sequence reads: CAWSGGQGILSF. The CDR3 nucleotides read TGTGCCTGGAGTGGGGGACAGGGTATTCTCTCCTTC.

The chain has TRBV7-9 and TRBJ2-1; TRBD2 aligns across 8 bases. CDR3 length equals 16 residues. V shed 2 bases and J 8 bases; nucleotides not matched to a gene: 11. The germline V gene encodes CDR1 SEHNR and CDR2 FQNEAQ (reference sequence). CDR3 region: CASSLFDGGGRDEQFF. The CDR3 bases are TGTGCCAGCAGCTTATTCGATGGCGGGGGGAGGGATGAGCAGTTCTTC.

V gene TRBV4-1 combines with J gene TRBJ2-4; D may match TRBD1 or TRBD2 (5 bases each). The CDR3 is 16 amino acids. The germline V gene encodes CDR1 MGHRA and CDR2 YSYEKL. V gave up 0 bases and J gave up 5 bases, with 14 bases separating them. The CDR3 nucleotides are TGCGCCAGCAGCCAAGATGCTCCGGGGCGCGAAAACATTCAGTACTTC. It is translated as CASSQDAPGRENIQYF.

This clone was counted once. The chain joins TRBV28 to TRBJ1-5; 9 nucleotides match TRBD1. Trimming cost V 5 bases and J 3 bases; bases outside gene matches: 8. The CDR3 extends over 16 amino acids. The V gene's germline CDR1 is MDHEN and CDR2 SYDVKM. CDR3 residues: CASSPPDRGVNQPQHF. The CDR3 DNA reads TGTGCCAGCAGTCCTCCGGACAGGGGCGTCAATCAGCCCCAGCATTTT.

Turning to this clone: This sample also contains other DNA sequences that code for the same CDR3. The chain employs TRBV5-6 and TRBJ1-3; D ambiguous. Deletions cut 4 bases from V and 0 bases from J, with 8 bases between. Germline V gene sequence: CDR1 SGHDT, CDR2 YYEEEE. The CDR3 is made up of 14 amino acids. CDR3 DNA sequence: TGTGCCAGCAGCCTCAGGACCTCTGGAAACACCATATATTTT. Residues: CASSLRTSGNTIYF.

The rearrangement uses TRBV7-3 and TRBJ2-7; D not certain. The CDR3 is 11 amino acids. V shed 7 bases and J shed 6 bases, with 10 bases lying between them. The germline V gene encodes CDR1 SGHTA and CDR2 FQGTGA. The CDR3 loop reads CASNLAREQYF. The DNA for the CDR3 is TGTGCCAGCAATCTCGCCCGCGAGCAGTACTTC.

The rearrangement uses TRBV7-9 and TRBJ2-7; 11 bases are shared with TRBD1. Germline V CDR1 and CDR2: SEHNR, FQNEAQ (reference sequence). The CDR3 is made up of 15 amino acids. The trim removed 5 bases at V and 3 bases at J, leaving 6 bases unmatched. CDR3 loop: CASSRSGTGGYEQYF. The DNA of the CDR3 is TGTGCCAGCAGCAGAAGCGGGACAGGGGGCTACGAGCAGTACTTC.

This clone was counted a few times. For the CDR3, the DNA is TGTGCCAGCAGCTCGTGGAATTCACCCCTCCACTTT. Its translation: CASSSWNSPLHF. The chain combines TRBV5-4 with TRBJ1-6; D not certain. With 3 bases removed from V and 7 bases from J, the gap between germline ends came to 5 bases. The CDR3 has 12 amino acids. The germline CDR1 and CDR2 sequences are SGHNT and YYREEE (reference sequence). The full variable domain, in which reference TRBV5-4 and TRBJ1-6 provide the parts outside the CDR3, is ETGVTQSPTHLIKTRGQQVTLRCSSQSGHNTVSWYQQALGQGPQFIFQYYREEENGRGNFPPRFSGLQFPNYSSELNVNALELDDSALYLCASSSWNSPLHFGNGTRLTVT.